This entry describes one T cell receptor (beta chain). This entry belongs to a study of blood T cells in healthy people across ages. Healthy Russian Caucasian donors spanned ages about 6 to 100 years. Donors each provided approximately 9.6 milliliters of peripheral blood. The second PCR ran roughly 7 to 12 cycles with a sample-barcoded 5' primer and J-beta primers. Carrying 12 random nucleotides, a template-switch adaptor labeled each individual cDNA molecule. TCRdb redid the calling of the 5' RACE reads with MiXCR, one entry per CDR3 protein. Among hundreds of thousands of distinct CDR3 sequences, approximately 60% were seen once, and the ten largest hold more than 25%. Trimming left V 7 bases short and J 11 bases short, with 29 bases between. The CDR3 has 16 residues. Germline V lookup: CDR1 MNHEY, CDR2 SVGAGI.

The sequence was obtained from a man in his forties in good health. The sequenced material came from blood. The V and J genes are TRBV6-5 and TRBJ2-5; D may be TRBD1 or TRBD2 (6 bases each). The CDR3 DNA follows: TGTGCCAGCACCGGTCGGGCGGGGTCTGGGGGCAATGAGCAGTACTTC. It is translated as CASTGRAGSGGNEQYF.